The 23 T cell receptor beta chains below were found in one sample sequenced in a study of cytomegalovirus exposure and HLA in healthy donors. The PCR was carried out with 60 Vbeta primers and 13 Jbeta primers. Method: immunoSEQ multiplex PCR; TCRdb's copy keeps in-frame clones and lacks some. Its listing shows about 150,000 clones. The sample consisted of PBMCs. The origin of the receptors is a woman between 50 and 59 years old in good health and CMV-seronegative.

The chain has TRBV25-1 and TRBJ1-4; 8 positions match TRBD1. V lost 4 bases and J lost 5; bases outside the gene matches: 6. This CDR3 is built from 15 residues. Germline V gives CDR1 MGHDK, CDR2 SYGVNS. The CDR3 spells CASSGGQAENEKLFF. For the CDR3, the DNA is TGTGCCAGCAGTGGGGGACAGGCGGAAAATGAAAAACTGTTTTTT.

The rearrangement links TRBV5-1 to TRBJ2-7; 7 bases match TRBD1. Germline CDR1 SGHRS, CDR2 YFSETQ. The CDR3 runs to 13 residues. With 9 bases clipped from V and 2 bases from J, the junction kept 8 bases outside the gene matches. CDR3: CATARDRAYEQYF. Written as DNA, the CDR3 is TGCGCCACCGCACGGGACAGAGCCTACGAGCAGTACTTC. Combining the CDR3 with reference TRBV5-1 and TRBJ2-7 gives the whole variable domain KAGVTQTPRYLIKTRGQQVTLSCSPISGHRSVSWYQQTPGQGLQFLFEYFSETQRNKGNFPGRFSGRQFSNSRSEMNVSTLELGDSALYLCATARDRAYEQYFGPGTRLTVT.

For the CDR3, the DNA is TGTGCCAGCAGTTACGGGCCCCCAGGGTCGGGTAGGACCCTCCACTTT. This encodes CASSYGPPGSGRTLHF. The J gene is TRBJ1-6, the V gene TRBV6-6; tentative D call: TRBD1 (5 bases). Trimming stripped 2 bases from V and 14 bases from J, with 22 bases between. Germline V gene sequence: CDR1 MNHNY, CDR2 SVGAGI (reference sequence). The CDR3 is made up of 16 amino acids.

V usage is TRBV18 and J usage is TRBJ1-1; D perhaps matches TRBD1 (6 bases). V lost 8 bases and J lost 0, with 16 bases in between. Germline CDR1 KGHSH, CDR2 LQKENI. This CDR3 comprises 15 residues. The CDR3 reads CASKYRDLMNTEAFF. CDR3 bases: TGTGCCAGCAAATACAGGGACCTCATGAACACTGAAGCTTTCTTT.

The rearrangement joins TRBV11-1 to TRBJ2-5; D remains unclear. CDR3 size: 15 residues. V dropped 5 bases and J dropped 0 bases, with 13 bases sitting between them. Germline V gene data show CDR1 as SGHAT and CDR2 as FQDESV (reference sequence). The CDR3 DNA follows: TGTGCCAGCAGCACTACTAATCAGTACCAAGAGACCCAGTACTTC. It codes for CASSTTNQYQETQYF.

The V call is TRBV9, the J call TRBJ1-2; 10 bases match TRBD1. The germline gives CDR1 SGDLS, CDR2 YYNGEE. The CDR3 is 15 amino acids. The junction had 10 bases not matched to a gene; V was cut back by 3 bases and J by 8 bases. CDR3 amino acids: CASSERGTGATGYTF. CDR3 DNA: TGTGCCAGCAGCGAGAGGGGGACAGGGGCGACCGGCTACACCTTC.

The CDR3 is CASILAGGNNEQFF. CDR3 in DNA: TGTGCCAGTATTCTAGCGGGGGGAAACAATGAGCAGTTCTTC. This sequence joins TRBV6-6 and TRBJ2-1, with 11 bases fitting TRBD2. CDR3 length: 14 amino acids. V trimming: 9 bases; J trimming: 5 bases; junction bases outside the gene matches: 6. Germline lookup yields CDR1 MNHNY and CDR2 SVGAGI (reference sequence).

The gene calls are TRBV4-2 and TRBJ2-1; 7 nucleotides match TRBD1. The V gene end was trimmed by 1 base and the J gene end by 8 bases; junction bases not matched to a gene: 8. Germline CDR1 is LGHNA and CDR2 is YNFKEQ. This CDR3 is 15 amino acids long. The CDR3, as DNA: TGTGCCAGCAGCCAAGGCCAGGGGGACGTTGATGAGCAGTTCTTC. This codes for CASSQGQGDVDEQFF.

Comment on this clone: Different DNA sequences within this sample yield the same CDR3. The chain joins TRBV7-3 to TRBJ1-1; D unclear. V lost 4 bases and J 4 bases, leaving 10 bases between the germline ends. The CDR3 is made up of 13 amino acids. Per the germline V gene, CDR1 is SGHTA and CDR2 is FQGTGA. The CDR3 sequence is CASSSSRGTEAFF. The CDR3 coding sequence is TGTGCCAGCAGCTCTAGCCGGGGCACTGAAGCTTTCTTT.

The V call is TRBV7-3, the J call TRBJ1-2, with TRBD1 matching 11 bases. CDR1 and CDR2 from the germline V gene are SGHTA and FQGTGA. Trimming removed 3 bases from V and 7 bases from J; junction bases left unmatched: 4. CDR3 length: 14 residues. CDR3: CASSLGQGVSGYTF. Written as DNA, the CDR3 is TGTGCCAGCAGCTTGGGACAGGGGGTCTCTGGCTACACCTTC.

CDR3 bases: TGTGCCAGCAGTGGAGGCAGGGGAACCTACGAGCAGTACTTC. Its translation: CASSGGRGTYEQYF. V usage is TRBV6-1 and J usage is TRBJ2-7; perhaps TRBD1 as D (6 bases). V was cut by 4 bases and J by 2 bases, with 12 bases left in between. The CDR3 extends over 14 amino acids. Germline V gives CDR1 MNHNS, CDR2 SASEGT.

The CDR3 region is CASSLSGLAGVEEQFF. The DNA of the CDR3 is TGTGCCAGTAGTTTGTCGGGACTAGCGGGAGTGGAGGAGCAGTTCTTC. The chain couples TRBV19 to TRBJ2-1; 14 nucleotides align to TRBD2. The germline CDR1 and CDR2 sequences are LNHDA and SQIVND (reference sequence). The CDR3 length is 16 residues. Germline trimming cut 5 bases from V and 10 bases from J; bases unmatched to any gene: 10.

The chain couples TRBV19 to TRBJ1-5, with D hard to call. With 7 bases removed from V and 5 bases from J, the gap between germline ends came to 15 bases. The germline CDR1 and CDR2 sequences are LNHDA and SQIVND (reference sequence). The CDR3 loop spans 14 amino acids. Written as DNA, the CDR3 is TGTGCCAGTATGATGGTGGGAGAACATCAGCCCCAGCATTTT. This encodes CASMMVGEHQPQHF. The whole variable domain, filled in from reference TRBV19 and TRBJ1-5, reads DGGITQSPKYLFRKEGQNVTLSCEQNLNHDAMYWYRQDPGQGLRLIYYSQIVNDFQKGDIAEGYSVSREKKESFPLTVTSAQKNPTAFYLCASMMVGEHQPQHFGDGTRLSIL.

This chain's CDR3 is CASSERGIPNSPLHF. The DNA of the CDR3 is TGTGCCAGCAGTGAACGGGGGATCCCCAATTCACCCCTCCACTTT. The chain is built from TRBV6-4 and TRBJ1-6, with D possibly matching TRBD1 (5 bases). Trimming left V 3 bases short and J 7 bases short, with 13 bases between. Germline loops: CDR1 MRHNA, CDR2 SNTAGT. This CDR3 contains 15 residues.

The chain recombines TRBV9 with TRBJ1-3; 7 bases are shared with TRBD1. Germline V CDR1 and CDR2: SGDLS, YYNGEE. There are 15 residues in the CDR3. Losses at the gene ends were 2 bases for V and 2 bases for J; bases not matched to a gene: 4. The CDR3 sequence: CASSVEGQPGNTIYF. Written as DNA, the CDR3 is TGTGCCAGCAGCGTCGAGGGACAGCCTGGAAACACCATATATTTT.

The chain employs TRBV4-1 and TRBJ1-4; 10 positions agree with TRBD1. The germline CDR1 and CDR2 sequences are MGHRA and YSYEKL. The J segment lost 8 bases and the V segment lost 3 bases, leaving 6 bases of the junction unmatched. The CDR3 covers 15 residues. As DNA, the CDR3 is TGCGCCAGCAGCCAGGTCGGACAGGGGGAGGAAAAACTGTTTTTT. Translated, it gives CASSQVGQGEEKLFF.

The rearrangement links TRBV15 to TRBJ2-5; 9 nucleotides align to TRBD1. The DNA matches TRBJ2-7 better at its end, which makes the J call doubtful. Germline V CDR1 and CDR2: LNHNV, YYDKDF (reference sequence). The CDR3 has 14 residues. The CDR3 bases are TGTGCCACCAGTAGGGACAGGGCCTCCCTCGAGCAGTACTTC. It is translated as CATSRDRASLEQYF.

The chain has TRBV30 and TRBJ2-7; 7 nucleotides agree with TRBD1. The CDR3 runs 12 residues. J gave up 2 bases and V 6 bases, and 4 bases lay outside the gene matches. CDR1 and CDR2 from the germline V gene are GTSNPN and SVGIG (reference sequence). The chain's CDR3 is CACLDRAYEQYF. CDR3 nucleotide sequence: TGTGCCTGCCTAGACAGGGCCTACGAGCAGTACTTC.

As to this clone: The CDR3 carries no conserved terminal phenylalanine or tryptophan, so it likely arises from a read error. No DNA is shown, since the ends of the CDR3 on it are uncertain; the CDR3 is the one TCRdb lists. The V and J genes are TRBV2 and TRBJ2-7; the DNA was not compared with TRBD2, the D call given in the table. Germline V gene lookup returns CDR1 SNHLY and CDR2 FYNNEI. 9 amino acids form the CDR3, both terminal residues included. This CDR3 is CASREGPQC.

CDR3 in DNA: TGTGCCAGCAGTTACCCGACAGGGATGAACTATGGCTACACCTTC. Translating it yields CASSYPTGMNYGYTF. The chain uses TRBV6-6 and TRBJ1-2, with 7 nucleotides matching TRBD1. After removal of 2 bases from V and 2 bases from J, the junction contained 5 bases not matched to a gene. The germline gives CDR1 MNHNY, CDR2 SVGAGI (reference sequence). This CDR3 has 15 amino acids.

The genes are TRBV19 and TRBJ2-1; a weak D match, TRBD2 (5 bases). The CDR3 loop spans 13 amino acids. The V end was cut by 9 bases, the J end by 0 bases, with 9 bases between. Germline CDR1 reads LNHDA; CDR2 reads SQIVND (reference sequence). CDR3 nucleotide sequence: TGTGCCAGCGGACTGAGCTCCTACAATGAGCAGTTCTTC. Translating gives CASGLSSYNEQFF.

The chain is built from TRBV29-1 and TRBJ2-7; TRBD1 is a possible D gene (6 bases). The CDR3 runs to 11 residues. The V and J ends lost 4 bases and 2 bases respectively, with 6 bases between them. Germline assignment: CDR1 SQVTM and CDR2 ANQGSEA. For the CDR3, the DNA is TGCAGCGTTGGGGACACCTACGAGCAGTACTTC. It codes for CSVGDTYEQYF.

This sequence joins TRBV7-3 and TRBJ2-3, with 7 bases identical to TRBD2. CDR1 and CDR2 (germline): SGHTA, FQGTGA. With V trimmed by 2 bases and J by 3 bases, 5 bases remained unmatched. The length of the CDR3 is 15 residues. For the CDR3, the DNA is TGTGCCAGCAGCTTAGCGGGAGTTGTTACAGATACGCAGTATTTT. It yields the protein CASSLAGVVTDTQYF.